The 9 T cell receptor beta chains below come from one sample, sequenced in a study of shared clonotypes between healthy human individuals. Sequencing was performed with immunoSEQ multiplex PCR; in TCRdb, only in-frame clones are kept and a portion is missing. The repertoire has roughly 530,000 clones, roughly 95% of them found once; the top ten carry under 0.06%. Sequencing used naive CD4+ T cells sorted from blood. Indicated subset: CD45RA+ positively selected. These receptors all come from a woman aged 25 to 45 in good health.

In this sample, this clone turned up once. The chain recombines TRBV18 with TRBJ1-1, with 9 bases fitting TRBD1. The CDR3 spans 17 residues. Germline V gene lookup returns CDR1 KGHSH and CDR2 LQKENI. V gave up 2 bases and J gave up 0 bases; unmatched junction bases: 7. CDR3 sequence: CASSPIGTGQLNTEAFF. As DNA, the CDR3 is TGTGCCAGCTCACCAATCGGGACAGGGCAATTGAACACTGAAGCTTTCTTT.

A note on this clone: This specimen includes other DNA sequences encoding the same CDR3. V gene TRBV20-1 combines with J gene TRBJ2-7; D not certain. Germline V gene sequence: CDR1 DFQATT, CDR2 SNEGSKA (reference sequence). Trimming stripped 3 bases from V and 1 base from J, with 1 base between. This CDR3 has 10 amino acids. This chain's CDR3 is CSASSYEQYF. CDR3 coding DNA: TGCAGTGCTAGTTCCTACGAGCAGTACTTC.

The chain carries TRBV11-1 and TRBJ1-2; no reliable D call. The CDR3 totals 13 residues. Germline CDR1 SGHAT, CDR2 FQDESV (reference sequence). Trimming shortened V by 1 base and J by 0 bases, and 3 bases separated the two germline ends. CDR3 protein: CASSLEPNYGYTF. The CDR3 nucleotides read TGTGCCAGCAGCTTAGAACCTAACTATGGCTACACCTTC.

This clone was detected once. The chain links TRBV28 to TRBJ2-7; no clear D gene. The germline V and J ends were trimmed by 10 bases and 7 bases, with 14 bases remaining between them. There are 11 residues in the CDR3. Germline-derived CDR1 and CDR2 are MDHEN and SYDVKM. The CDR3 is CATVSSGEQYF. CDR3 DNA: TGTGCCACCGTATCTTCTGGAGAGCAGTACTTC.

The chain joins TRBV6-1 to TRBJ1-1; possible D gene TRBD1, 6 bases. Germline lookup yields CDR1 MNHNS and CDR2 SASEGT. V dropped 6 bases and J dropped 8 bases, with 16 bases sitting between them. This CDR3 region has 13 residues. The CDR3, as DNA: TGTGCCAGCAGAGACGTGTTAACAGGGGAAGCTTTCTTT. Protein: CASRDVLTGEAFF.

The genes are TRBV7-9 and TRBJ2-5; TRBD1 agrees at 7 bases. The end of the DNA fits TRBJ2-7 better, so the J call may be wrong. The V gene's germline CDR1 is SEHNR and CDR2 FQNEAQ (reference sequence). The CDR3 is 13 amino acids. The CDR3, as DNA: TGTGCCAGCAGCCCGGACAGGTACTACGAGCAGTACTTC. Translated: CASSPDRYYEQYF.

This clone came up once. The chain joins TRBV2 to TRBJ2-7; the match to TRBD1 covers 8 bases. V was pared by 6 bases and J by 0 bases, with 7 bases of the junction left unmatched. The germline V gene encodes CDR1 SNHLY and CDR2 FYNNEI. The CDR3 consists of 15 residues. The CDR3 sequence is CASREGQVVSYEQYF. The CDR3 DNA reads as TGTGCCAGCAGGGAGGGACAGGTGGTCTCCTACGAGCAGTACTTC.

This chain uses TRBV21-1 with TRBJ1-3. TRBV21-1 is an annotated pseudogene. CDR3 length: 15 amino acids. CDR3 DNA sequence: TGTGCCAGCAGCAAACCCGGGGGGCCCGGAAACACCATATATTTT. It yields the protein CASSKPGGPGNTIYF.

The chain carries TRBV7-8 and TRBJ2-1, with D maybe TRBD2 (6 bases). V was pared by 5 bases and J by 8 bases, with 19 bases between. CDR3 length: 15 amino acids. Germline V gene lookup returns CDR1 SGHVS and CDR2 FQNEAQ. CDR3 sequence (DNA): TGTGCCAGCAGCCCCCGGGAAGCGGGCTCATATGAGCAGTTCTTC. Translated, it gives CASSPREAGSYEQFF.